Detailed here is one T cell receptor (beta chain). Its antigen is not identified. The data originate from a study of blood T cells in healthy people across ages. Study outcomes and limitations: When set beside aged donors, long-lived donors presented more naive CD4+ cells and higher diversity.

The V gene's germline CDR1 is SNHLY and CDR2 FYNNEI. Trimming pared 2 bases from V and 8 bases from J, leaving 6 bases between. The CDR3 extends over 11 amino acids. A J-beta primer mix and a sample-barcoded 5' primer were used in a second PCR of about 7 to 12 cycles. TCRdb analysed the 5' RACE reads with MiXCR anew, one entry per CDR3 protein. The sample gives hundreds of thousands of distinct CDR3 sequences, approximately 25% of which show up once; 9% to 9.5% is in the top ten. The sample also formed part of further work on T cells of mothers and their children.

The gene calls are TRBV2 and TRBJ1-1; D unresolved. The sequence came from a boy younger than 18 in good health. The specimen was blood. The CDR3 is CASSESGEAFF. The CDR3 nucleotides read TGTGCCAGCAGTGAAAGTGGGGAAGCTTTCTTT.